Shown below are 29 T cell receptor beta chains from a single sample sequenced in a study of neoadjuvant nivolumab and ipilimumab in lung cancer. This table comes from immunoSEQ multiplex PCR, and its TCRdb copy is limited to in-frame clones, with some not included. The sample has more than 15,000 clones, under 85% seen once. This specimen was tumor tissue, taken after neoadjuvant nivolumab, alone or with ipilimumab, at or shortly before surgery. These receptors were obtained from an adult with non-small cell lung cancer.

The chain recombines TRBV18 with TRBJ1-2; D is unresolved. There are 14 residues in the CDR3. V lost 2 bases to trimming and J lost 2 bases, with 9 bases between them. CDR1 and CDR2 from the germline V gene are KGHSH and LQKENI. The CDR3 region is CASSPTQLNYGYTF. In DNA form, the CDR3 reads TGTGCCAGCTCACCAACACAGCTCAACTATGGCTACACCTTC.

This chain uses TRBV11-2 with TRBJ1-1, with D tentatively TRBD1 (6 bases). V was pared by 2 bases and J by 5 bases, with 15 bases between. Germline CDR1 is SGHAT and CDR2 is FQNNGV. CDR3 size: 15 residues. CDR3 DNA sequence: TGTGCCAGCAGCTTACAGGGACCCACAGGGACTGAAGCTTTCTTT. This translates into CASSLQGPTGTEAFF.

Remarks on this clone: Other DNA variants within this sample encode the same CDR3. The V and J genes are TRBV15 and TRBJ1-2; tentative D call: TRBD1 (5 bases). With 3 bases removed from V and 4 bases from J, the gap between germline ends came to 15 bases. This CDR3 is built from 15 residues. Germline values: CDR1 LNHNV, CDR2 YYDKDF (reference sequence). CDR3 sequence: CATSRDSQGSYGYTF. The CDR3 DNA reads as TGTGCCACCAGCAGGGATTCGCAGGGATCCTATGGCTACACCTTC.

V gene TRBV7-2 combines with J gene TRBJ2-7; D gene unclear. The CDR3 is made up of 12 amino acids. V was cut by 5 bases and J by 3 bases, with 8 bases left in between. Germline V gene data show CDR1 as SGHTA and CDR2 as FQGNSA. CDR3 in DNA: TGTGCCAGCAGCGGGGTTGGCTACGAGCAGTACTTC. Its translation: CASSGVGYEQYF.

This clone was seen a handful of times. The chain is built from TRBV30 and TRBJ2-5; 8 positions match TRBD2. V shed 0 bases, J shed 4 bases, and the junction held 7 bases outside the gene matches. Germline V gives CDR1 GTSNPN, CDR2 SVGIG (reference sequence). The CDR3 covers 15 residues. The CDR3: CAWSVGGLASETQYF. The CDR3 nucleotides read TGTGCCTGGAGTGTAGGTGGACTAGCATCAGAGACCCAGTACTTC.

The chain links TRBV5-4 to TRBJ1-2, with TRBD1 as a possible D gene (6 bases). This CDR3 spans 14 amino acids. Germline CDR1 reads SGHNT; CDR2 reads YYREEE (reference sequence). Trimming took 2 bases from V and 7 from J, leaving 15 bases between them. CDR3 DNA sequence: TGTGCCAGCAGCTTAGCGGGGGCCGGGTCTGGCTACACCTTC. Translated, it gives CASSLAGAGSGYTF.

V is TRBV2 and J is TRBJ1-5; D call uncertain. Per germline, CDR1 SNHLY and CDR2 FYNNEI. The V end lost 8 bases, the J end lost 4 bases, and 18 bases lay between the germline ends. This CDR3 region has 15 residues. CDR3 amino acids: CASGRVGISNQPQHF. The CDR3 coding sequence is TGTGCCAGCGGGAGGGTGGGCATCTCGAATCAGCCCCAGCATTTT.

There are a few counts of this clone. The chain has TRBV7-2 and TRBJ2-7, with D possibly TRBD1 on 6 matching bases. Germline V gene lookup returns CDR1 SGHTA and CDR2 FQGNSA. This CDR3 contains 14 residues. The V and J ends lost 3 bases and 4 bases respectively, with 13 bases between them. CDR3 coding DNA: TGTGCCAGCAGCTTGCCAGGGGCGACGTACGAGCAGTACTTC. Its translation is CASSLPGATYEQYF. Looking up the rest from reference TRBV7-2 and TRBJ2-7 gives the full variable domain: GAGVSQSPSNKVTEKGKDVELRCDPISGHTALYWYRQSLGQGLEFLIYFQGNSAPDKSGLPSDRFSAERTGGSVSTLTIQRTQQEDSAVYLCASSLPGATYEQYFGPGTRLTVT.

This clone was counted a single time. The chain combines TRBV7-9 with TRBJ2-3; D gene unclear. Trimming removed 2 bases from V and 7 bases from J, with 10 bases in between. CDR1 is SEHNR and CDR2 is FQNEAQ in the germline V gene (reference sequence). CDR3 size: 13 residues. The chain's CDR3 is CASSLLEGYTQYF. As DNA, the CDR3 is TGTGCCAGCAGCTTACTGGAAGGGTATACGCAGTATTTT.

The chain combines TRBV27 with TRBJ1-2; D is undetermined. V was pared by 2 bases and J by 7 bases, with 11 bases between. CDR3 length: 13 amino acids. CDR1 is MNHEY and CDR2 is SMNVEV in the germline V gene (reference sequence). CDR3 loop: CASSLTLSGGYTF. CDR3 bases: TGTGCCAGCAGTTTAACTTTAAGCGGTGGCTACACCTTC.

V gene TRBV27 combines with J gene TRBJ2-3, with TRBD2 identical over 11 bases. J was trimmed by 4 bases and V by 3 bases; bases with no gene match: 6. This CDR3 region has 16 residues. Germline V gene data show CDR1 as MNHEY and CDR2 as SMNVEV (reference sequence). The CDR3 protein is CASSFLAGGQSDTQYF. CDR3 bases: TGTGCCAGCAGTTTTCTAGCGGGGGGCCAATCAGATACGCAGTATTTT.

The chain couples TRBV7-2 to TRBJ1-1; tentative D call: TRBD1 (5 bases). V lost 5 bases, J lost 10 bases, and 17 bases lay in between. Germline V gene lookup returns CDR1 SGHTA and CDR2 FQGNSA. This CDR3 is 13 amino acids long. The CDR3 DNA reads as TGTGCCAGCAGCCTAACACAGGACCTGGGAGCTTTCTTT. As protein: CASSLTQDLGAFF.

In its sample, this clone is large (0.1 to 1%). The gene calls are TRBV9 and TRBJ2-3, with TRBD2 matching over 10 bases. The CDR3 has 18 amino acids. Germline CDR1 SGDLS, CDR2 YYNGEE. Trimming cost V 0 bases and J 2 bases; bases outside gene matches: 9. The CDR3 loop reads CASSVDWRSGGATDTQYF. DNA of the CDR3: TGTGCCAGCAGCGTAGACTGGAGGAGCGGGGGGGCCACAGATACGCAGTATTTT.

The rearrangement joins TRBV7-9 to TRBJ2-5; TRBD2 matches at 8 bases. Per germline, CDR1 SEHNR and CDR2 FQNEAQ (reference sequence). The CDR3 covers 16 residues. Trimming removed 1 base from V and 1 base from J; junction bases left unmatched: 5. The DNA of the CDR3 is TGTGCCAGCAGCTTAGATCCGGGGGGGGTCCAAGAGACCCAGTACTTC. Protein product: CASSLDPGGVQETQYF.

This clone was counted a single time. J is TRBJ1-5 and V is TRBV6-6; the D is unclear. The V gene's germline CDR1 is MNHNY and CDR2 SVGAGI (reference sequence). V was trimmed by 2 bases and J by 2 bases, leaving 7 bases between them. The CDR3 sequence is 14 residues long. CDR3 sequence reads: CASSYILGNQPQHF. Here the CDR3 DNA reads TGTGCCAGCAGTTACATACTTGGCAATCAGCCCCAGCATTTT.

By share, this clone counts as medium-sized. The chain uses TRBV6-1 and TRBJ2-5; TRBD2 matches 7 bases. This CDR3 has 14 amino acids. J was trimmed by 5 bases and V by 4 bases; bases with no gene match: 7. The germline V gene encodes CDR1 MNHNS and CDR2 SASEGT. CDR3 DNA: TGTGCCAGCAGTGTTGAAGGGCGGGGGGAGACCCAGTACTTC. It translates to CASSVEGRGETQYF.

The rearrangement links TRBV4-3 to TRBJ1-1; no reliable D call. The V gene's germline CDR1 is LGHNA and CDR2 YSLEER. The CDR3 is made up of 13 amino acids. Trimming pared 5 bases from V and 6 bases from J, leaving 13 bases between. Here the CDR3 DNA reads TGCGCCAGCAGCACCGAGCCCGGGGCTGAAGCTTTCTTT. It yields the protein CASSTEPGAEAFF.

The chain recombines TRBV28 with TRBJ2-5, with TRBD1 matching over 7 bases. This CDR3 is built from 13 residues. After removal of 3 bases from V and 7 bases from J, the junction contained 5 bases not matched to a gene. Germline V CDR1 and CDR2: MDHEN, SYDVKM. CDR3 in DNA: TGTGCCAGCAGTTTGCAGGGGGTAGGGACCCAGTACTTC. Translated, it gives CASSLQGVGTQYF.

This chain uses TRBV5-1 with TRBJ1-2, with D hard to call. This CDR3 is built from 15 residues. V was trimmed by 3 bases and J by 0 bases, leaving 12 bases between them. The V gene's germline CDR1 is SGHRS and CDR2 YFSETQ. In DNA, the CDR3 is TGCGCCAGCAGCTGGGAGGGATTCACTAACTATGGCTACACCTTC. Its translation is CASSWEGFTNYGYTF. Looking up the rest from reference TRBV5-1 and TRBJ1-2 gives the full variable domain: KAGVTQTPRYLIKTRGQQVTLSCSPISGHRSVSWYQQTPGQGLQFLFEYFSETQRNKGNFPGRFSGRQFSNSRSEMNVSTLELGDSALYLCASSWEGFTNYGYTFGSGTRLTVV.

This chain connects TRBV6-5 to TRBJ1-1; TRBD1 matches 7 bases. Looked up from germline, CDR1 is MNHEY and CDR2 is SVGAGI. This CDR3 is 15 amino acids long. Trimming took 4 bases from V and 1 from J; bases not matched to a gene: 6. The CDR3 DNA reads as TGTGCCAGCAGTTTGGTACAGGGGAGGAACACTGAAGCTTTCTTT. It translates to CASSLVQGRNTEAFF.

DNA for the CDR3: TGTGCCAGCAGCGTAGCACCTACTGGGGAGACCCAGTACTTC. Protein product: CASSVAPTGETQYF. This chain connects TRBV9 to TRBJ2-5; D gene ambiguous. Trimming removed 0 bases from V and 5 bases from J, with 11 bases in between. This CDR3 is 14 amino acids long. Germline-derived CDR1 and CDR2 are SGDLS and YYNGEE. Together with reference TRBV9 and TRBJ2-5, the CDR3 gives the full variable domain: DSGVTQTPKHLITATGQRVTLRCSPRSGDLSVYWYQQSLDQGLQFLIQYYNGEERAKGNILERFSAQQFPDLHSELNLSSLELGDSALYFCASSVAPTGETQYFGPGTRLLVL.

CDR3 bases: TGTGCCAGCAGCTTTAGCGGGGGGGCGGATACGCAGTATTTT. It specifies CASSFSGGADTQYF. The rearrangement joins TRBV7-2 to TRBJ2-3; 11 bases agree with TRBD2. The ends lost 3 bases at V and 6 bases at J; junction bases unmatched: 2. The CDR3 extends over 14 amino acids. Germline assignment: CDR1 SGHTA and CDR2 FQGNSA.

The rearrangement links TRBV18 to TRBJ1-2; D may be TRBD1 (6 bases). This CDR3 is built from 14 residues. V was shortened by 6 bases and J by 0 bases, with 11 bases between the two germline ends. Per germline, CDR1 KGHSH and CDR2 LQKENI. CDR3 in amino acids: CASSRTETNYGYTF. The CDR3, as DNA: TGTGCCAGCTCGAGGACAGAAACTAACTATGGCTACACCTTC.

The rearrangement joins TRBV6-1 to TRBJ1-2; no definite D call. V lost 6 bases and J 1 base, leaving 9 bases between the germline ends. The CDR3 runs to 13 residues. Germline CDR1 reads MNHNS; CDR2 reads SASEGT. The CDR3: CASRAGINYGYTF. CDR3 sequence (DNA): TGTGCCAGCAGGGCAGGTATTAACTATGGCTACACCTTC.

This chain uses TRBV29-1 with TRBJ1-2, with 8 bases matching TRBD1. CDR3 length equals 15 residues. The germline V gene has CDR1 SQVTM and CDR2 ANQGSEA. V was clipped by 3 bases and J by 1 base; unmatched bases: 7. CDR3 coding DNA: TGCAGCGTTGATAATGACAGGGGCCTTAACTATGGCTACACCTTC. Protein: CSVDNDRGLNYGYTF.

CDR3 nucleotide sequence: TGTGCCAGCAGTTACTCCCGGGGCCTCCGGGAGCTGTTTTTT. Translation: CASSYSRGLRELFF. The chain couples TRBV6-5 to TRBJ2-2; D may correspond to TRBD1 or TRBD2 (5 bases each). V was pared by 0 bases and J by 9 bases, with 11 bases between. Germline CDR1 MNHEY, CDR2 SVGAGI. This CDR3 comprises 14 residues.

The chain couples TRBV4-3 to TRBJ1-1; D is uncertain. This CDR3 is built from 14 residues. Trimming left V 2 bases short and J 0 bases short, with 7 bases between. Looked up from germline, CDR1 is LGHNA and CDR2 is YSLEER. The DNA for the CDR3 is TGCGCCAGCAGCCAAACCCACTTGAACACTGAAGCTTTCTTT. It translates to CASSQTHLNTEAFF.

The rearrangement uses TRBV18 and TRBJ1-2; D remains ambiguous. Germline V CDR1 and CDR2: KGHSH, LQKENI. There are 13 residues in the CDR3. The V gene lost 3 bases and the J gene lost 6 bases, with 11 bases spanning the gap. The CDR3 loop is CASSPSRQDGYTF. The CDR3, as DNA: TGTGCCAGCTCACCCAGCCGGCAGGATGGCTACACCTTC.

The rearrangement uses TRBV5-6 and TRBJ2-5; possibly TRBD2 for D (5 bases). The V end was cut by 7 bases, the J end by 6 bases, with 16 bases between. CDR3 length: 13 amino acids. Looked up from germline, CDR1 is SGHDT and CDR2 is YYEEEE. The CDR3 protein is CASRSVGGQTQYF. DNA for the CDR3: TGTGCCAGCCGCTCGGTTGGAGGACAGACCCAGTACTTC.